This TCR beta chain was sequenced during a study of cytomegalovirus exposure and HLA in healthy donors. This PCR relied on a set of 60 Vbeta primers and 13 Jbeta primers. Repertoires were generated with immunoSEQ multiplex PCR, while TCRdb's copy carries only in-frame clones and drops some. This sample has some 90,000 clones, with 75% to 80% found just once. CDR1 SGHRS and CDR2 YFSETQ come from the germline V gene. Trimming pared 0 bases from V and 6 bases from J, leaving 9 bases between. The CDR3 has 14 residues. The chain couples TRBV5-1 to TRBJ2-2; possible D gene TRBD2, 6 bases. The sequenced material came from PBMCs. The origin of this receptor is a female donor in good health and CMV-seronegative. Written as DNA, the CDR3 is TGCGCCAGCAGCTTGGGACTAGTCCCCGGGGAGCTGTTTTTT. It codes for CASSLGLVPGELFF.